This T cell receptor beta chain was identified during a study of T cell responses to AZD1222 COVID-19 vaccine. Trimming pared 4 bases from V and 0 bases from J, leaving 10 bases between. Germline CDR1 and CDR2: KGHSY and FQNENV. CDR3 length: 15 amino acids. Measured with immunoSEQ multiplex PCR; TCRdb has only the in-frame clones, and not every one. The data show roughly 120,000 clones, around 89% seen once. The sequencing used peripheral blood, collected 28 days after the second AZD1222 dose. This rearrangement joins TRBV16 to TRBJ1-5; D gene unclear. The clonotype comes from an adult who received the AZD1222 COVID-19 vaccine. In DNA, the CDR3 is TGTGCCAGCAGCCCGGCAGGCACTAGCAATCAGCCCCAGCATTTT. The encoded protein is CASSPAGTSNQPQHF.